The next 5 T cell receptor beta chains were all read from a single sample in a study of blood T cell repertoires in COVID-19. Some clones are missing from TCRdb's copy, which holds only in-frame ones; the method was immunoSEQ multiplex PCR. The sample lists fewer than 350,000 clones, approximately 90% occurring once. Sequencing was done on a sample of PBMCs or T cells enriched from blood (not recorded which). The receptor set was obtained from a woman aged 35 to 49 with acute COVID-19.

This chain uses TRBV7-2 with TRBJ1-3; a possible D gene is TRBD1 (5 bases). From germline, CDR1 is SGHTA and CDR2 FQGNSA. The CDR3 loop spans 15 amino acids. Trimming stripped 5 bases from V and 0 bases from J, with 11 bases between. The CDR3 region is CASSPRQSSGNTIYF. DNA of the CDR3: TGTGCCAGCAGCCCACGACAGAGCTCTGGAAACACCATATATTTT. The complete variable domain, with remaining parts taken from reference TRBV7-2 and TRBJ1-3, reads GAGVSQSPSNKVTEKGKDVELRCDPISGHTALYWYRQSLGQGLEFLIYFQGNSAPDKSGLPSDRFSAERTGGSVSTLTIQRTQQEDSAVYLCASSPRQSSGNTIYFGEGSWLTVV.

The J gene is TRBJ2-5, the V gene TRBV5-6; 7 bases are shared with TRBD2. V lost 2 bases to trimming and J lost 4 bases; unmatched junction nucleotides: 8. The CDR3 contains 15 residues. Germline CDR1 and CDR2: SGHDT and YYEEEE. CDR3: CASSFSTGGGETQYF. As DNA, the CDR3 is TGTGCCAGCAGCTTTTCCACGGGGGGTGGAGAGACCCAGTACTTC.

This clone was observed once. V gene TRBV5-5 combines with J gene TRBJ2-5; TRBD1 is a possible D gene (6 bases). Between the trimmed V and J ends, which lost 1 base and 5 bases, there was a span of 15 bases. Germline assignment: CDR1 SGHKS and CDR2 YYEKEE (reference sequence). The length of the CDR3 is 15 residues. Written as DNA, the CDR3 is TGTGCCAGCAGCTTGCAACAGGGAATTTCCGAGACCCAGTACTTC. Its protein product is CASSLQQGISETQYF.

The genes are TRBV19 and TRBJ2-5; D gene unclear. The ends were cut back, 1 base at V and 5 bases at J, with 14 bases in the middle. The V gene's germline CDR1 is LNHDA and CDR2 SQIVND (reference sequence). The CDR3 consists of 15 residues. The CDR3 reads CASSIGSGSRETQYF. The CDR3 DNA is TGTGCCAGTAGTATAGGGTCAGGTAGTCGTGAGACCCAGTACTTC.

For the CDR3, the DNA is TGTGCCAGCAGCGTAGGGGCGCATCAGCCCCAGCATTTT. This codes for CASSVGAHQPQHF. The chain employs TRBV9 and TRBJ1-5; the D is unclear. This CDR3 contains 13 residues. V shed 0 bases and J shed 5 bases, with 6 bases lying between them. Germline V gene sequence: CDR1 SGDLS, CDR2 YYNGEE.